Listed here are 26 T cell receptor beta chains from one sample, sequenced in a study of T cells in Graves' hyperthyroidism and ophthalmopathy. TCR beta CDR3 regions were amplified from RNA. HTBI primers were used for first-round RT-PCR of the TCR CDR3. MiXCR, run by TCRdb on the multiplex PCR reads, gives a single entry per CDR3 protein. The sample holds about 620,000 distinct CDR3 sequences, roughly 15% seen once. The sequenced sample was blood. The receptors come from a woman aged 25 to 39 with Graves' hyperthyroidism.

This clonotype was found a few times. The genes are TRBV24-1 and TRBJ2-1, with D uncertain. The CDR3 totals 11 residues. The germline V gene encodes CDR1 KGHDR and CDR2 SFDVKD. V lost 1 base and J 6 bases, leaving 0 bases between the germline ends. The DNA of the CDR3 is TGTGCCACCAGTGATTTCAATGAGCAGTTCTTC. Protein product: CATSDFNEQFF.

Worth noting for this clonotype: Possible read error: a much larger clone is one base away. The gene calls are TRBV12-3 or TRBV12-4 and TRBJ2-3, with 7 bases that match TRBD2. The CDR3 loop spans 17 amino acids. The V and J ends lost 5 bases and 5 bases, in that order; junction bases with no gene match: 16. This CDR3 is CASSTVVAGLGRDTQYF. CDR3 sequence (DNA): TGTGCCAGCAGTACCGTGGTAGCGGGTTTGGGTCGAGATACGCAGTATTTT.

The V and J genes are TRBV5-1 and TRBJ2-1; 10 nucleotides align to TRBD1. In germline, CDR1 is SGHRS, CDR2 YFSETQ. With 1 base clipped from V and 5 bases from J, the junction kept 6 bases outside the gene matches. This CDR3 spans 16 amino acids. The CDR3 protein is CASSLPGTGVHNEQFF. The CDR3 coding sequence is TGCGCCAGCAGCTTGCCCGGGACAGGGGTTCACAATGAGCAGTTCTTC.

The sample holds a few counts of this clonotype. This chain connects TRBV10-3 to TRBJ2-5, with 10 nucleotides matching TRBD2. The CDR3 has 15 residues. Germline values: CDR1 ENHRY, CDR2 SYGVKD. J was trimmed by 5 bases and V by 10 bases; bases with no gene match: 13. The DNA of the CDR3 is TGTGCCACCCAAAGTCCTAGCGGGAGTAGCGAGACCCAGTACTTC. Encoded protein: CATQSPSGSSETQYF.

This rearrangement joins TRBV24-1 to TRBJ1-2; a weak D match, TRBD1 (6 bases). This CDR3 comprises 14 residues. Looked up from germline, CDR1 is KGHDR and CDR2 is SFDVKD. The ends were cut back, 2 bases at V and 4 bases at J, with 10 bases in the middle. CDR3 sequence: CATSDYPDSYGYTF. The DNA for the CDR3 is TGTGCCACCAGTGATTACCCGGACAGCTATGGCTACACCTTC.

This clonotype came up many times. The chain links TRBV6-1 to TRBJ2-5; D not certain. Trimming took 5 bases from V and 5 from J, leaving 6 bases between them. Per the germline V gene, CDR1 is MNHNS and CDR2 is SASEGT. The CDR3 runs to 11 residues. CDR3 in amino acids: CASSYLETQYF. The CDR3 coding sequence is TGTGCCAGCAGTTATTTGGAGACCCAGTACTTC.

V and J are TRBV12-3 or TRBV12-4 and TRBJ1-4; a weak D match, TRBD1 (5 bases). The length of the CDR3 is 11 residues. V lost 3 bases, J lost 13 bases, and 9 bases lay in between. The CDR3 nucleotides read TGTGCCAGCAGTTTTGGAGGGACACTGTTTTTT. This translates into CASSFGGTLFF.

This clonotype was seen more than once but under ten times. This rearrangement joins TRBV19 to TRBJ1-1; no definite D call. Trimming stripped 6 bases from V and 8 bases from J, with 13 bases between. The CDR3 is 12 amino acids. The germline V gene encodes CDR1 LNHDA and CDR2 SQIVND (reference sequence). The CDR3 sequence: CASRSESREAFF. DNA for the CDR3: TGTGCCAGTAGGTCAGAGTCCCGGGAAGCTTTCTTT.

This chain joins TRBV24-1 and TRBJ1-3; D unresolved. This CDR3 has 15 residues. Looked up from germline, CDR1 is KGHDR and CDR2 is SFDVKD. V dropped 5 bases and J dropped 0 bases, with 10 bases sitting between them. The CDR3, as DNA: TGTGCCACCAGTGCTAGACTGTTCTCTGGAAACACCATATATTTT. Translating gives CATSARLFSGNTIYF.

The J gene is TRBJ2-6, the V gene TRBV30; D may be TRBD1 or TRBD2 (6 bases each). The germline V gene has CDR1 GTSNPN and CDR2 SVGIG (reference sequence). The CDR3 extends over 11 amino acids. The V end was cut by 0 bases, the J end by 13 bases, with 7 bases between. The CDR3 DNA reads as TGTGCCTGGAGTGTAGGGGGGGTCCTGACTTTC. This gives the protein CAWSVGGVLTF. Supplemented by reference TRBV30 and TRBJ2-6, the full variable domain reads SQTIHQWPATLVQPVGSPLSLECTVEGTSNPNLYWYRQAAGRGLQLLFYSVGIGQISSEVPQNLSASRPQDRQFILSSKKLLLSDSGFYLCAWSVGGVLTFGAGSRLTVL.

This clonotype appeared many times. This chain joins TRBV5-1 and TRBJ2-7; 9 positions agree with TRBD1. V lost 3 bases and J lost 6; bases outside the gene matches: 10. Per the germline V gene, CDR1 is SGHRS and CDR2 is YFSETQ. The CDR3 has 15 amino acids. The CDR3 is CASSSTGTGIREQYF. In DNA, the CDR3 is TGCGCCAGCAGCTCAACCGGGACAGGGATCCGCGAGCAGTACTTC.

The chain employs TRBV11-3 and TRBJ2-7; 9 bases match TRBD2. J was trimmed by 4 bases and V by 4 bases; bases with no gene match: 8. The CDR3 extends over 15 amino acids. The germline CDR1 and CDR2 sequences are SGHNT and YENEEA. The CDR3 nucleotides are TGTGCCAGCAGCTCCTTCATAGCGGGAGCTTACGAGCAGTACTTC. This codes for CASSSFIAGAYEQYF.

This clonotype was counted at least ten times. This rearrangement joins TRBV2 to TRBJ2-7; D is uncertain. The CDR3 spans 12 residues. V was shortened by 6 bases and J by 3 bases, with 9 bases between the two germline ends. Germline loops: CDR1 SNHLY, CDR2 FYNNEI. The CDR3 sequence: CASRRRNYEQYF. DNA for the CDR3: TGTGCCAGCAGGAGGCGGAACTACGAGCAGTACTTC.

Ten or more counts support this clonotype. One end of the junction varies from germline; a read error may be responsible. CDR3 coding DNA: TGTGCCAGCACCTTAGCGAGCATGAACACTGAAGCTTTCTTT. Its translation is CASTLASMNTEAFF. J is TRBJ1-1 and V is TRBV7-2; no reliable D call. The germline gives CDR1 SGHTA, CDR2 FQGNSA. The CDR3 runs to 14 residues.

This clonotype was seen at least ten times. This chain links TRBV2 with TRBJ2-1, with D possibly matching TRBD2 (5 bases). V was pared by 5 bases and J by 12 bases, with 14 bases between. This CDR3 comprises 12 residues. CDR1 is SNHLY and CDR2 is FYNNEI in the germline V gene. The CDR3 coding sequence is TGTGCCAGCAGTTCGACTATACCCAGGCAGTTCTTC. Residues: CASSSTIPRQFF.

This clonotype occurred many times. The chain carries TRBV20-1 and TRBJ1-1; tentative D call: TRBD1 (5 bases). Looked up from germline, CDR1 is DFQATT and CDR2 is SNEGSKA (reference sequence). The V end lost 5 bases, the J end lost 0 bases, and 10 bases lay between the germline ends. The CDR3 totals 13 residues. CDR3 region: CSAPRQLNTEAFF. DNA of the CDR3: TGCAGTGCTCCCCGACAGCTGAACACTGAAGCTTTCTTT.

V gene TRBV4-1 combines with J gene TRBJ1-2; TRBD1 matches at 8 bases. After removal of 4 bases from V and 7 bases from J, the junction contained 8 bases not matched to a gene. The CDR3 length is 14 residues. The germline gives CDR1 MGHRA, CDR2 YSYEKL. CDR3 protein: CASSRPGQASGYTF. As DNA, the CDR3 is TGCGCCAGCAGCCGGCCGGGACAGGCCAGTGGCTACACCTTC.

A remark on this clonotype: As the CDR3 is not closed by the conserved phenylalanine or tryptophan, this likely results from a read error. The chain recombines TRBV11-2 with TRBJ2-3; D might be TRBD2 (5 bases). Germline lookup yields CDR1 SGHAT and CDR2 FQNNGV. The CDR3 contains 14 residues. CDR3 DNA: TGTGCCAGCAGCCCCGGTCCTAGCACAGATAGGCAGTATGTT. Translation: CASSPGPSTDRQYV.

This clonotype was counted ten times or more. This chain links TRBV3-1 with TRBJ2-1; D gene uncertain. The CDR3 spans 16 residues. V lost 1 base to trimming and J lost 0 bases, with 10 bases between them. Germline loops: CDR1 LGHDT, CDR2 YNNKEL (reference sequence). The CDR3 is CASSQGIHDSYNEQFF. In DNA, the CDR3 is TGTGCCAGCAGCCAAGGTATCCACGACTCCTACAATGAGCAGTTCTTC.

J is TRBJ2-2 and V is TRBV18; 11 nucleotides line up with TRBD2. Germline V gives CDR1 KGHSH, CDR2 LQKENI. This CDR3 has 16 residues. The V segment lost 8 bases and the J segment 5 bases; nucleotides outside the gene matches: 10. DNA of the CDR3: TGTGCCAGCCTAGATCTTCGGACTAGCGGGACCGGGGAGCTGTTTTTT. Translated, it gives CASLDLRTSGTGELFF.

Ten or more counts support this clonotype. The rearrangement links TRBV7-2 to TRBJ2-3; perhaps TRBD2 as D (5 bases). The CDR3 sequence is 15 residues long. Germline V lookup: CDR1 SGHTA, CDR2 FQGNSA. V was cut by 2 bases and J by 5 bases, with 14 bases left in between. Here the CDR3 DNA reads TGTGCCAGCAGCTTAACTAGAGGGTCGGGAGATACGCAGTATTTT. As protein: CASSLTRGSGDTQYF.

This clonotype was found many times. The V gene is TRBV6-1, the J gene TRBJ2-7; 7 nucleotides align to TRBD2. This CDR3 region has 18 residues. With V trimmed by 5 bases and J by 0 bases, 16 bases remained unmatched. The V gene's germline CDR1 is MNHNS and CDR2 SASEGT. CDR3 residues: CASSYDSPSGSTSYEQYF. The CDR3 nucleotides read TGTGCCAGCAGTTATGATTCCCCTAGCGGAAGCACCTCCTACGAGCAGTACTTC.

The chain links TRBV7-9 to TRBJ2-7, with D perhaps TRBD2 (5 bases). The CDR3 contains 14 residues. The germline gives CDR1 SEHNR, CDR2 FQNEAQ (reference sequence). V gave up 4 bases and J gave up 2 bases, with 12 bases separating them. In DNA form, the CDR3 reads TGTGCCAGCAGCTCGGGGTGGCGGGCCTACGAGCAGTACTTC. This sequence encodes CASSSGWRAYEQYF.

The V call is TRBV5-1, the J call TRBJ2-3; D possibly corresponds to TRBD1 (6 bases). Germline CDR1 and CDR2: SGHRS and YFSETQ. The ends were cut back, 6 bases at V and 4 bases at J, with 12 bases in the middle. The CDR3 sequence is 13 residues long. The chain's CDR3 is CASKTGSADTQYF. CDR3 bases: TGCGCCAGCAAAACAGGGTCGGCAGATACGCAGTATTTT.

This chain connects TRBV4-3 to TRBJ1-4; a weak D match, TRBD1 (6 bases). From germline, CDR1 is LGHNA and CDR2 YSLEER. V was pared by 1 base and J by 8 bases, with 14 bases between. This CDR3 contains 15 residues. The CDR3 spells CASSQVQGLREKLFF. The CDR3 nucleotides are TGCGCCAGCAGCCAAGTACAGGGATTAAGGGAAAAACTGTTTTTT.

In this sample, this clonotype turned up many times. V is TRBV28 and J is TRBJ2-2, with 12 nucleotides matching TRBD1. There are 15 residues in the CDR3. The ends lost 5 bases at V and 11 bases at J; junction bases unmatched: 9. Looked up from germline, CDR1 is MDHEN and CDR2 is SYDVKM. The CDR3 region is CASSTSGTGGRELFF. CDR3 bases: TGTGCCAGCAGTACCTCCGGGACAGGGGGCAGAGAGCTGTTTTTT.